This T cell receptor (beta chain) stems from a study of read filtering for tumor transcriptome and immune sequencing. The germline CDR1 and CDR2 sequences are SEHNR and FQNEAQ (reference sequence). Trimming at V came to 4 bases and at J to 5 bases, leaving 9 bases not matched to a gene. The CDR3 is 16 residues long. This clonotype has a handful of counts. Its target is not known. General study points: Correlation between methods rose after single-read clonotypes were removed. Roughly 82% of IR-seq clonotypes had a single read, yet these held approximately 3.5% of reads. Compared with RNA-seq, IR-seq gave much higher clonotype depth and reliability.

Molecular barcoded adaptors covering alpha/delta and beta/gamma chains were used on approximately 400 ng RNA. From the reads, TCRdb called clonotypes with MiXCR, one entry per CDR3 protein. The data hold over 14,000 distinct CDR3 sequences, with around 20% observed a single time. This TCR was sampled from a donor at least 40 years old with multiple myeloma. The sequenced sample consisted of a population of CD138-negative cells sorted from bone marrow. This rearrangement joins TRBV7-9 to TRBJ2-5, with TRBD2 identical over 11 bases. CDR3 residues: CASSSRLAGQAETQYF. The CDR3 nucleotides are TGTGCCAGCAGCTCTCGACTAGCGGGGCAGGCCGAGACCCAGTACTTC.